These T cell receptor beta chains were read from a single sample in a study of cytomegalovirus exposure and HLA in healthy donors. This table comes from immunoSEQ multiplex PCR, and its TCRdb copy is limited to in-frame clones, with some not included. The data hold approximately 150,000 clones, with 79% observed a single time. The material sequenced was PBMCs. The receptors derive from a middle-aged man in good health and CMV-seronegative. CDR3s include the opening cysteine and the closing phenylalanine or tryptophan. Fields, in order: D gene, J gene, V gene, clone size, CDR3 DNA, CDR3 protein. D genes are given only for firm matches. Size is stated for part of the rows, as once, few or many counts, or as a class when the clone is expanded.

D: -
J: TRBJ1-6
V: TRBV6-1
size: -
DNA: TGTGCCAGCAGTGGACAGGCCAAAACTTCACCCCTCCACTTT
CDR3: CASSGQAKTSPLHF

D: TRBD1
J: TRBJ2-7
V: TRBV7-8
size: -
DNA: TGTGCCAGCCGATCCCTTACAGGGGAGAACCCCCACGAGCAGTACTTC
CDR3: CASRSLTGENPHEQYF

D: -
J: TRBJ1-1
V: TRBV4-1
size: once
DNA: TGCGCCAGCAGCCAAGACGCGTTAGGGGGGGCGAGCAACACTGAAGCTTTCTTT
CDR3: CASSQDALGGASNTEAFF

D: TRBD1
J: TRBJ2-7
V: TRBV27
size: -
DNA: TGTGCCAGCAGAGCAACAGGGGGGAACTACGAGCAGTACTTC
CDR3: CASRATGGNYEQYF

D: -
J: TRBJ2-1
V: TRBV5-6
size: -
DNA: TGTGCCAGCAGCCGAGGCCCCACCCCCTCCTACAATGAGCAGTTCTTC
CDR3: CASSRGPTPSYNEQFF

D: -
J: TRBJ2-7
V: TRBV6-1
size: -
DNA: TGTGCCAGCAGTGAAAAGGGGACATGGGTCGACGAGCAGTACTTC
CDR3: CASSEKGTWVDEQYF

D: TRBD1
J: TRBJ2-5
V: TRBV7-6
size: -
DNA: TGTGCCAGCAGCCTAGTCCCGACAGGGGTAAAAGAGACCCAGTACTTC
CDR3: CASSLVPTGVKETQYF

D: TRBD1
J: TRBJ2-7
V: TRBV30
size: -
DNA: TGTGCCTGGACCAGGGGGCGGGACGAGCAGTACTTC
CDR3: CAWTRGRDEQYF

D: TRBD2
J: TRBJ2-3
V: TRBV2
size: -
DNA: TGTGCCAGCAGCGAGCGGGAGCGGGGGGCCCCTAGCACAGATACGCAGTATTTT
CDR3: CASSERERGAPSTDTQYF

D: -
J: TRBJ2-7
V: TRBV11-3
size: -
DNA: TGTGCCAGCAGCCAACCCTCGGAGGATCGCTATGAGCAGTACTTC
CDR3: CASSQPSEDRYEQYF

D: -
J: TRBJ1-1
V: TRBV29-1
size: once
DNA: TGCAGCGTTGCTCCAACCCAGGGATCTGAAGCTTTCTTT
CDR3: CSVAPTQGSEAFF

D: -
J: TRBJ1-3
V: TRBV6-1
size: -
DNA: TGTGCCAGCAGTGCCCAGGGAACCGGAAACACCATATATTTT
CDR3: CASSAQGTGNTIYF

D: TRBD1
J: TRBJ2-6
V: TRBV29-1
size: few
DNA: TGCAGCGCAGGACAGGGGACTCACTCTGGGGCCAACGTCCTGACTTTC
CDR3: CSAGQGTHSGANVLTF

D: -
J: TRBJ2-3
V: TRBV5-1
size: few
DNA: TGCGCCAGCAGCTTGGCTGGTCTCCCGGGCACAGATACGCAGTATTTT
CDR3: CASSLAGLPGTDTQYF

D: -
J: TRBJ2-7
V: TRBV30
size: -
DNA: TGTGCCTGGACAGGGGCCTACGAGCAGTACTTC
CDR3: CAWTGAYEQYF